This T cell receptor beta chain was retrieved from a study of siplizumab effects on memory and regulatory T cells. Notes on the study in general: There was no confirmation of the suppressive function of proliferating Tregs from siplizumab cultures.

Here immunoSEQ multiplex PCR was the method, and the copy in TCRdb shows in-frame clones only, minus some. The table lists approximately 9,600 clones, about 45% of them singletons. With respect to this clone: Its target is not known.

Trimming left V 8 bases short and J 4 bases short, with 23 bases between. Germline CDR1 SGHVS, CDR2 FQNEAQ. This CDR3 spans 17 amino acids. An approximately six-day coculture at 37°C was performed with the mixed lymphocyte reaction cells. Sequenced sample: CFSE-low (dividing) CD4+ T cells sorted from an allogeneic mixed lymphocyte reaction. The genes are TRBV7-8 and TRBJ2-2; D might be TRBD1 or TRBD2, each matching 5 bases. The TCR sequence derives from a human donor in good health; the cells came from an allogeneic mixed lymphocyte reaction. The CDR3 loop is CASREIGAGSSTGELFF. CDR3 nucleotides: TGTGCCAGCCGGGAAATTGGGGCAGGCAGCTCCACCGGGGAGCTGTTTTTT.